The 26 T cell receptor beta chains in this list originate from one sample, sequenced in a study of spatial heterogeneity in lung cancer. This sample's time point: blood at routine non-recurrence follow-up after resection. Each CDR3 protein gets one entry after TCRdb re-called the 5' RACE reads with MiXCR. The sample carries roughly 10,000 distinct CDR3 sequences, roughly 23% recorded once. This specimen was PBMCs, taken at follow-up. These receptor sequences come from a female donor with early-stage non-small cell lung cancer.

By share, this clonotype ranks as medium-sized. The V call is TRBV7-2, the J call TRBJ2-3, with 13 bases that match TRBD2. The CDR3 length is 16 residues. The V segment lost 7 bases and the J segment 3 bases; nucleotides outside the gene matches: 7. Germline assignment: CDR1 SGHTA and CDR2 FQGNSA. The CDR3 protein is CASTPGGLAGTDTQYF. The CDR3 DNA reads TGTGCCAGCACCCCCGGGGGACTAGCGGGAACAGATACGCAGTATTTT.

There are a few counts of this clonotype. The gene calls are TRBV4-3 and TRBJ2-6; no clear D gene. The germline gives CDR1 LGHNA, CDR2 YSLEER. V gave up 1 base and J gave up 2 bases, with 9 bases separating them. The CDR3 is made up of 16 amino acids. DNA for the CDR3: TGCGCCAGCAGCCAAGTTCAGTTAGCTGGGGCCAACGTCCTGACTTTC. This codes for CASSQVQLAGANVLTF.

CDR3 DNA sequence: TGTGCCAGCAGCAGGGGAGTGCTGAGAAACACCATATATTTT. This encodes CASSRGVLRNTIYF. The rearrangement links TRBV7-9 to TRBJ1-3; tentatively, D is TRBD1 (5 bases). There are 14 residues in the CDR3. Trimming cost V 5 bases and J 5 bases, with 13 bases left between them. Germline CDR1 SEHNR, CDR2 FQNEAQ (reference sequence).

The V call is TRBV9, the J call TRBJ1-2; D not certain. Germline lookup yields CDR1 SGDLS and CDR2 YYNGEE. The CDR3 consists of 14 residues. Trimming took 0 bases from V and 2 from J, leaving 8 bases between them. CDR3: CASSVVGLNYGYTF. The CDR3 DNA sequence: TGTGCCAGCAGCGTAGTGGGCCTAAACTATGGCTACACCTTC.

This clonotype has more than one count but fewer than ten. The chain links TRBV7-2 to TRBJ1-5, with unresolved D. This CDR3 comprises 15 residues. Germline V gene lookup returns CDR1 SGHTA and CDR2 FQGNSA. Trimming left V 5 bases short and J 7 bases short, with 18 bases between. CDR3 sequence: CASSHDGRGMQPQHF. CDR3 DNA sequence: TGTGCCAGCAGCCATGACGGTCGGGGAATGCAGCCCCAGCATTTT.

This clonotype was counted between two and nine times. V gene TRBV7-9 combines with J gene TRBJ2-5, with no clear D. Trimming removed 8 bases at V and 0 bases at J, with 7 bases between. CDR3 size: 12 residues. CDR1 SEHNR and CDR2 FQNEAQ come from the germline V gene (reference sequence). The CDR3 region has the DNA TGTGCCAGCGGTTGGTACCAAGAGACCCAGTACTTC. This sequence encodes CASGWYQETQYF.

The table lists this clonotype with a few counts. This chain joins TRBV15 and TRBJ1-2, with D possibly being TRBD1 (6 bases). CDR3 length: 13 amino acids. Trimming removed 3 bases at V and 5 bases at J, with 10 bases between. Germline V gene sequence: CDR1 LNHNV, CDR2 YYDKDF (reference sequence). The CDR3 reads CATSSIRGYGYTF. As DNA, the CDR3 is TGTGCCACCAGCAGTATCAGGGGTTATGGCTACACCTTC.

This clonotype was counted only a few times. The chain joins TRBV20-1 to TRBJ1-5; D is possibly TRBD1 (6 bases). V shed 3 bases and J shed 6 bases, with 15 bases lying between them. Looked up from germline, CDR1 is DFQATT and CDR2 is SNEGSKA (reference sequence). This CDR3 spans 14 amino acids. Written as DNA, the CDR3 is TGCAGTGCTAGCTTGCACAGGGATAGTCAGCCCCAGCATTTT. It encodes CSASLHRDSQPQHF.

Worth noting for this clonotype: Compared with germline, one end of the junction differs, possibly owing to a read error. This chain connects TRBV28 to TRBJ2-4; 8 bases match TRBD1. CDR3 length: 15 residues. The germline V gene encodes CDR1 MDHEN and CDR2 SYDVKM. For the CDR3, the DNA is TGTACCAGCAGCCCGACAGGGGAGGCCAAAAACATTCAGTACTTC. It yields the protein CTSSPTGEAKNIQYF.

This clonotype is labeled as medium-sized. The chain uses TRBV5-1 and TRBJ2-1; 9 bases are a match to TRBD2. The V segment lost 4 bases and the J segment 7 bases; nucleotides outside the gene matches: 9. CDR3 length equals 15 residues. The germline V gene encodes CDR1 SGHRS and CDR2 YFSETQ. CDR3 region: CASSRLADLQNEQFF. The DNA of the CDR3 is TGCGCCAGCAGCAGACTAGCGGACCTTCAGAATGAGCAGTTCTTC.

This clonotype was picked up a small number of times. The chain links TRBV6-5 to TRBJ2-7; D remains unclear. This CDR3 spans 14 amino acids. The germline CDR1 and CDR2 sequences are MNHEY and SVGAGI. Trimming took off 6 bases at V and 7 bases at J, with 19 bases between the two ends. CDR3 protein: CASRRLSGVGEQYF. The CDR3 nucleotides read TGTGCCAGCAGACGCCTGAGTGGGGTCGGGGAGCAGTACTTC.

This clonotype was recorded a few times. This sequence joins TRBV5-1 and TRBJ2-2; the D gene could be TRBD1 or TRBD2 (5 bases each). This CDR3 region has 14 residues. The germline V and J ends were trimmed by 5 bases and 0 bases, with 8 bases remaining between them. The germline V gene encodes CDR1 SGHRS and CDR2 YFSETQ. The CDR3 loop is CASRGDPNTGELFF. The CDR3 nucleotides are TGCGCCAGCAGGGGGGATCCGAACACCGGGGAGCTGTTTTTT.

V and J are TRBV2 and TRBJ1-2; D is unclear. Trimming pared 2 bases from V and 8 bases from J, leaving 18 bases between. The CDR3 extends over 15 amino acids. Germline V gives CDR1 SNHLY, CDR2 FYNNEI. CDR3 loop: CASSEPFSSSAGYTF. The DNA for the CDR3 is TGTGCCAGCAGTGAACCGTTCAGCTCCTCCGCGGGCTACACCTTC.

The V call is TRBV7-9, the J call TRBJ2-7; 7 bases match TRBD1. The CDR3 extends over 16 amino acids. The J segment lost 3 bases and the V segment lost 5 bases, leaving 13 bases of the junction unmatched. Germline CDR1 SEHNR, CDR2 FQNEAQ (reference sequence). Here the CDR3 reads CASSPAGGQLNYEQYF. The CDR3 nucleotides are TGTGCCAGCAGCCCGGCTGGGGGACAGCTGAACTACGAGCAGTACTTC.

In this sample, this clonotype turned up a few times. This chain uses TRBV5-1 with TRBJ2-5; a weak D match, TRBD2 (6 bases). Deletions cut 4 bases from V and 1 base from J, with 14 bases between. Germline V gene sequence: CDR1 SGHRS, CDR2 YFSETQ. The CDR3 consists of 15 residues. CDR3 coding DNA: TGCGCCAGCAGCCCTCTCGGCGGGATCCAAGAGACCCAGTACTTC. Protein sequence: CASSPLGGIQETQYF.

By sample share, this clonotype is medium-sized. V and J are TRBV20-1 and TRBJ2-3, with 8 bases aligning to TRBD2. The V gene's germline CDR1 is DFQATT and CDR2 SNEGSKA (reference sequence). Unmatched junction bases numbered 8, after V lost 6 bases and J lost 0 bases. This CDR3 spans 15 amino acids. CDR3 residues: CSASSASGSTDTQYF. As DNA, the CDR3 is TGCAGTGCCTCAAGTGCTAGCGGGAGCACAGATACGCAGTATTTT.

In this sample, this clonotype turned up a few times. The chain employs TRBV10-3 and TRBJ2-2; TRBD2 agrees at 9 bases. CDR3 size: 17 residues. The germline V gene has CDR1 ENHRY and CDR2 SYGVKD. Trimming took 0 bases from V and 6 from J; bases not matched to a gene: 8. The CDR3 sequence is CAISESGDSGRPGELFF. CDR3 DNA sequence: TGTGCCATCAGTGAGTCTGGGGATAGCGGGAGACCCGGGGAGCTGTTTTTT.

The V gene is TRBV28, the J gene TRBJ2-7, with D unclear. V was trimmed by 2 bases and J by 1 base, leaving 3 bases between them. This CDR3 spans 12 amino acids. The germline CDR1 and CDR2 sequences are MDHEN and SYDVKM. The CDR3 region has the DNA TGTGCCAGCAGTTTAGGGTCCTACGAGCAGTACTTC. Translating it yields CASSLGSYEQYF.

This clonotype is deemed medium-sized (0.01 to 0.1%). This rearrangement joins TRBV7-9 to TRBJ1-2; tentative D call: TRBD1 (6 bases). The V and J ends lost 6 bases and 4 bases respectively, with 12 bases between them. This CDR3 has 13 residues. Germline CDR1 SEHNR, CDR2 FQNEAQ (reference sequence). CDR3 nucleotide sequence: TGTGCCAGCAGTTTCGGACAGCTCTATGGCTACACCTTC. Protein product: CASSFGQLYGYTF.

The V call is TRBV7-8, the J call TRBJ2-7, with D possibly being TRBD1 (5 bases). Germline assignment: CDR1 SGHVS and CDR2 FQNEAQ. The ends were cut back, 5 bases at V and 6 bases at J, with 14 bases in the middle. The CDR3 has 13 residues. CDR3 sequence reads: CASSTIRAGEQYF. The CDR3 nucleotides read TGTGCCAGCAGCACTATCAGGGCTGGCGAGCAGTACTTC.

This clonotype was counted a few times. The CDR3 region has the DNA TGTGCCAACTCCCGGGACACCTCCTACAATGAGCAGTTCTTC. The encoded protein is CANSRDTSYNEQFF. The chain couples TRBV7-9 to TRBJ2-1, with TRBD1 as a possible D gene (6 bases). Per the germline V gene, CDR1 is SEHNR and CDR2 is FQNEAQ (reference sequence). Trimming stripped 10 bases from V and 0 bases from J, with 13 bases between. This CDR3 is 14 amino acids long. The full variable domain, its missing parts supplied by reference TRBV7-9 and TRBJ2-1, is DTGVSQNPRHKITKRGQNVTFRCDPISEHNRLYWYRQTLGQGPEFLTYFQNEAQLEKSRLLSDRFSAERPKGSFSTLEIQRTEQGDSAMYLCANSRDTSYNEQFFGPGTRLTVL.

By frequency in the sample, this clonotype is medium-sized. In nucleotides, the CDR3 is TGTGCCAGCAGCTTAGGCCAGGGGGCGAGGAACGAGCAGTACTTC. This encodes CASSLGQGARNEQYF. The J gene is TRBJ2-7, the V gene TRBV7-2, with 8 nucleotides matching TRBD1. The germline V gene has CDR1 SGHTA and CDR2 FQGNSA. The CDR3 loop spans 15 amino acids. V lost 1 base and J lost 5; bases outside the gene matches: 7.

This chain links TRBV3-1 with TRBJ2-3; 8 bases map to TRBD2. V shed 0 bases, J shed 1 base, and the junction held 3 bases outside the gene matches. The CDR3 has 16 amino acids. CDR1 and CDR2 from the germline V gene are LGHDT and YNNKEL (reference sequence). DNA of the CDR3: TGTGCCAGCAGCCAAGATGCACTAGCGGGCACAGATACGCAGTATTTT. Its translation: CASSQDALAGTDTQYF.

The chain couples TRBV2 to TRBJ2-3; 8 bases align to TRBD2. Germline lookup yields CDR1 SNHLY and CDR2 FYNNEI. J gave up 4 bases and V 7 bases, and 13 bases lay outside the gene matches. The CDR3 spans 16 residues. The CDR3 coding sequence is TGTGCCAGCACCTTGGACGGGACTAGATCAGCAGATACGCAGTATTTT. Encoded protein: CASTLDGTRSADTQYF.

For this clonotype: It is likely a read error, because the conserved phenylalanine at the end of the CDR3 is missing. This chain links TRBV19 with TRBJ2-1; 10 bases align to TRBD2. The CDR3 has 16 residues. Germline assignment: CDR1 LNHDA and CDR2 SQIVND (reference sequence). Unmatched junction bases numbered 5, after V lost 6 bases and J lost 0 bases. The CDR3 nucleotides are TGTGCCAGTAGAGGGAGCGGGAGGGGCTCCTACAATGAGCAGTTCTCC. As protein: CASRGSGRGSYNEQFS.

J is TRBJ2-1 and V is TRBV2; D possibly corresponds to TRBD2 (5 bases). The V end lost 3 bases, the J end lost 12 bases, and 18 bases lay between the germline ends. The CDR3 sequence is 14 residues long. Germline loops: CDR1 SNHLY, CDR2 FYNNEI. Here the CDR3 DNA reads TGTGCCAGCAGTGAGGAGGAGCTAGCTTTAAGGCAGTTCTTC. As protein: CASSEEELALRQFF. The full variable domain, its missing parts supplied by reference TRBV2 and TRBJ2-1, is EPEVTQTPSHQVTQMGQEVILRCVPISNHLYFYWYRQILGQKVEFLVSFYNNEISEKSEIFDDQFSVERPDGSNFTLKIRSTKLEDSAMYFCASSEEELALRQFFGPGTRLTVL.